The sequence of this T cell receptor (beta chain) was determined in a study of T-cell memory formation after mild COVID-19. Points from the study as a whole: Memory from before infection featured some responding clones, which suggests cross-reactive memory joined. The study found contracting CD4+ clones mainly in CM and EM and contracting CD8+ clones in EMRA.

CDR1 is MNHNY, CDR2 SVGAGI, per germline (reference sequence). The CDR3 sequence is 15 residues long. V was shortened by 0 bases and J by 3 bases, with 9 bases between the two germline ends. Amplification by 5'RACE using constant-segment primers produced TCR alpha and TCR beta cDNA libraries that carried sample barcodes and UMIs. From the 5' RACE reads, TCRdb called clonotypes with MiXCR, one entry per CDR3 protein. Among about 390,000 distinct CDR3 sequences listed, 16% were seen once. About this clonotype itself: Antigen: not known.

V gene TRBV6-6 combines with J gene TRBJ1-3; D not resolved. The clonotype was recovered from a man aged 18 to 30 who had mild COVID-19 (a few samples of this study predate the infection). Cell type and time point are not known. Material for sequencing was PBMCs or a T cell subset sorted from them (not recorded which). As DNA, the CDR3 is TGTGCCAGCAGTTACTCGAGTCGCAGTGGAAACACCATATATTTT. This gives the protein CASSYSSRSGNTIYF.